The T cell receptor (beta chain) under discussion was sequenced for a study of T cell responses to AZD1222 COVID-19 vaccine. Study conclusions and caveats: Two AZD1222 administrations were followed by greater Spike-specific TCR breadth and depth. Just 5 to 7 AZD1222 recipients were seropositive at baseline. Clonal diversity may have been underestimated in mostly white British donors.

Using immunoSEQ multiplex PCR, the repertoire was profiled, and TCRdb retains in-frame clones only, with some absent. The sample has fewer than 200,000 clones; just over 90% are singletons. Turning to this clone: The antigen is not known.

V trimming: 6 bases; J trimming: 2 bases; junction bases outside the gene matches: 9. CDR3 length: 16 residues. Germline V lookup: CDR1 ENHRY, CDR2 SYGVKD. This specimen consisted of peripheral blood, obtained 28 days after the second dose of the MenACWY control vaccine. This receptor was obtained from an adult who received the MenACWY meningococcal vaccine as a control. The chain joins TRBV10-3 to TRBJ2-3, with 9 bases fitting TRBD1. In nucleotides, the CDR3 is TGTGCCATCAGCAGAGAGGACAGGGGCGACACAGATACGCAGTATTTT. Translating it yields CAISREDRGDTDTQYF.